The 20 T cell receptor beta chains below come from one sample, sequenced in a study of patients and donors after allogeneic stem cell transplantation. TCRdb re-derived calls from the RT-PCR reads in MiXCR, one entry per CDR3 protein. The data show 90,000 to 130,000 distinct CDR3 sequences, roughly 37% seen once. The sample consisted of blood, either unsorted or a sorted T cell fraction (not recorded which). These receptors were taken from a human donor who was either an allogeneic HSCT recipient or a stem cell or donor lymphocyte infusion donor (not recorded which). It is not recorded whose cells these are; they may come from a transplant donor.

The chain carries TRBV4-3 and TRBJ2-2; possibly TRBD2 for D (5 bases). V lost 0 bases and J 6 bases, leaving 11 bases between the germline ends. The CDR3 totals 15 residues. Germline V gene lookup returns CDR1 LGHNA and CDR2 YSLEER. For the CDR3, the DNA is TGCGCCAGCAGCCAAGAGTATTCTAGCCCCGGGGAGCTGTTTTTT. This encodes CASSQEYSSPGELFF.

Here the CDR3 reads CASSDRGMFNEQYF. In nucleotides, the CDR3 is TGTGCCAGCTCAGACAGGGGAATGTTCAACGAGCAGTACTTC. The chain links TRBV18 to TRBJ2-7; TRBD1 agrees at 8 bases. This CDR3 contains 14 residues. V was clipped by 5 bases and J by 5 bases; unmatched bases: 8. Germline CDR1 and CDR2: KGHSH and LQKENI.

This clonotype has just a few counts. This chain joins TRBV6-1 and TRBJ1-5, with 7 positions matching TRBD1. The junction had 14 bases not matched to a gene; V was cut back by 8 bases and J by 4 bases. The CDR3 sequence is 16 residues long. Germline V gives CDR1 MNHNS, CDR2 SASEGT. Written as DNA, the CDR3 is TGTGCCAGCCTCCCTGCGACAGGGAGGACGAATCAGCCCCAGCATTTT. Translating gives CASLPATGRTNQPQHF.

The CDR3 sequence: CASWSRVTKNIQYF. The CDR3 nucleotides read TGTGCCAGCTGGTCGCGGGTAACGAAAAACATTCAGTACTTC. The V call is TRBV6-2 or TRBV6-3, the J call TRBJ2-4; maybe TRBD2 (5 bases). Germline lookup yields CDR1 MNHEY and CDR2 SVGEGT. CDR3 length: 14 amino acids. V was trimmed by 8 bases and J by 4 bases, leaving 15 bases between them.

This clonotype was seen at least ten times. This chain uses TRBV18 with TRBJ1-1; no clear D gene. This CDR3 has 13 residues. Trimming removed 1 base from V and 1 base from J, with 4 bases in between. The germline V gene encodes CDR1 KGHSH and CDR2 LQKENI. The CDR3 loop reads CASSPQPNTEAFF. Written as DNA, the CDR3 is TGTGCCAGCTCACCACAGCCGAACACTGAAGCTTTCTTT.

This clonotype was seen a handful of times. The chain links TRBV28 to TRBJ1-4; D unclear. Germline V gives CDR1 MDHEN, CDR2 SYDVKM. Trimming removed 2 bases at V and 8 bases at J, with 6 bases between. CDR3 length: 12 amino acids. CDR3 sequence (DNA): TGTGCCAGCAGTTTAGTGAAAGAAAAACTGTTTTTT. Protein: CASSLVKEKLFF.

The CDR3, as DNA: TGTGCCAGCAGTAGGACAGGGGGTAGAGACACTGAAGCTTTCTTT. Its translation: CASSRTGGRDTEAFF. The chain is built from TRBV12-3 or TRBV12-4 and TRBJ1-1; the match to TRBD1 covers 10 bases. The length of the CDR3 is 15 residues. With 5 bases clipped from V and 3 bases from J, the junction kept 6 bases outside the gene matches.

The CDR3 is CASSRTGLGANVLTF. The CDR3 bases are TGTGCCAGCAGCCGGACAGGGTTAGGGGCCAACGTCCTGACTTTC. The chain combines TRBV3-1 with TRBJ2-6; TRBD1 matches at 8 bases. The CDR3 spans 15 residues. In germline, CDR1 is LGHDT, CDR2 YNNKEL (reference sequence). V shed 4 bases, J shed 4 bases, and the junction held 3 bases outside the gene matches.

The chain uses TRBV6-5 and TRBJ2-2; 9 bases align to TRBD1. Germline V gene data show CDR1 as MNHEY and CDR2 as SVGAGI. The CDR3 totals 17 residues. V dropped 2 bases and J dropped 6; count of bases not matched to a gene: 10. The DNA for the CDR3 is TGTGCCAGCAGTTACCCTCTCTCGGGACAGGGCGCCGGGGAGCTGTTTTTT. Its translation is CASSYPLSGQGAGELFF.

This clonotype came up a few times. The chain carries TRBV20-1 and TRBJ2-1; perhaps D is TRBD1 or TRBD2 (6 bases each). The CDR3 is made up of 13 amino acids. Germline V CDR1 and CDR2: DFQATT, SNEGSKA (reference sequence). Trimming left V 5 bases short and J 5 bases short, with 13 bases between. The CDR3, as DNA: TGCAGTGCTGGGGGGCGGAACCACAATGAGCAGTTCTTC. Its protein product is CSAGGRNHNEQFF.

The rearrangement links TRBV15 to TRBJ2-1; D gene uncertain. Trimming shortened V by 0 bases and J by 5 bases, and 11 bases separated the two germline ends. Germline CDR1 LNHNV, CDR2 YYDKDF (reference sequence). CDR3 length equals 15 residues. The CDR3 region is CATSRDFTGNNEQFF. The CDR3 DNA is TGTGCCACCAGCAGAGATTTTACCGGCAACAATGAGCAGTTCTTC.

The chain recombines TRBV29-1 with TRBJ2-5; unclear D gene. CDR1 is SQVTM, CDR2 ANQGSEA, per germline. V dropped 3 bases and J dropped 5 bases, with 10 bases sitting between them. CDR3 length: 12 amino acids. This chain's CDR3 is CSVESTLETQYF. DNA for the CDR3: TGCAGCGTTGAGTCGACCCTGGAGACCCAGTACTTC.

The V and J genes are TRBV4-3 and TRBJ2-7; tentatively, D is TRBD1 or TRBD2 (6 bases each). Looked up from germline, CDR1 is LGHNA and CDR2 is YSLEER. The V and J ends lost 1 base and 3 bases respectively, with 13 bases between them. The CDR3 is 15 residues long. CDR3 in amino acids: CASSQGRDTYYEQYF. CDR3 nucleotides: TGCGCCAGCAGCCAAGGGCGGGACACCTACTACGAGCAGTACTTC.

The chain combines TRBV27 with TRBJ1-6; D possibly corresponds to TRBD1 (6 bases). Looked up from germline, CDR1 is MNHEY and CDR2 is SMNVEV (reference sequence). The CDR3 consists of 14 residues. V lost 6 bases and J lost 6, with 12 bases in between. CDR3 in DNA: TGTGCCAGCAGCGTTACAGGGTTTAATTCACCCCTCCACTTT. Translating gives CASSVTGFNSPLHF.

This clonotype has just one count. The rearrangement links TRBV12-3 or TRBV12-4 to TRBJ2-1; D possibly corresponds to TRBD1 (6 bases). The CDR3 extends over 12 amino acids. Trimming stripped 7 bases from V and 9 bases from J, with 13 bases between. CDR3 DNA sequence: TGTGCCAGCAACGAACAGGGCGGTGAGCAGTTCTTC. As protein: CASNEQGGEQFF.

This clonotype has more than one count but fewer than ten. V and J are TRBV12-3 or TRBV12-4 and TRBJ1-1, with TRBD1 matching over 8 bases. The length of the CDR3 is 17 residues. V trimming: 0 bases; J trimming: 1 base; junction bases outside the gene matches: 7. The CDR3, as DNA: TGTGCCAGCAGTTTAGCGGGCAGGGGGCAAACGAACACTGAAGCTTTCTTT. Translated, it gives CASSLAGRGQTNTEAFF.

The table lists this clonotype with a few counts. The V gene is TRBV5-1, the J gene TRBJ1-1, with D possibly TRBD1 on 6 matching bases. CDR3 length equals 15 residues. CDR1 and CDR2 from the germline V gene are SGHRS and YFSETQ. The V end was cut by 0 bases, the J end by 4 bases, with 13 bases between. For the CDR3, the DNA is TGCGCCAGCAGCTTGGCCTCGACAGGAACCACTGAAGCTTTCTTT. Amino acids: CASSLASTGTTEAFF.

The V and J genes are TRBV6-5 and TRBJ1-6; D is ambiguous. Germline CDR1 and CDR2: MNHEY and SVGAGI. The CDR3 spans 14 residues. The V end was cut by 9 bases, the J end by 4 bases, with 13 bases between. CDR3 bases: TGTGCCAGTAGGCGGGAGGAATATAATTCACCCCTCCACTTT. The encoded protein is CASRREEYNSPLHF.

CDR3: CSAKDRVGAFF. In DNA form, the CDR3 reads TGCAGTGCAAAGGACAGGGTCGGAGCTTTCTTT. The rearrangement joins TRBV20-1 to TRBJ1-1; 8 positions match TRBD1. Germline V gives CDR1 DFQATT, CDR2 SNEGSKA (reference sequence). The length of the CDR3 is 11 residues. Trimming took 6 bases from V and 10 from J; bases not matched to a gene: 7.

Note on this clonotype: This may arise from a read error, as a much more abundant clone is one base away. V and J are TRBV29-1 and TRBJ1-1; possible D gene TRBD1, 5 bases. CDR1 is SQVTM, CDR2 ANQGSEA, per germline. The CDR3 is 11 residues long. The CDR3 protein is CSVVGGTEASF. CDR3 nucleotides: TGCAGCGTTGTGGGTGGGACTGAAGCTTCCTTT. Full variable domain (rest looked up from reference TRBV29-1 and TRBJ1-1): SAVISQKPSRDICQRGTSLTIQCQVDSQVTMMFWYRQQPGQSLTLIATANQGSEATYESGFVIDKFPISRPNLTFSTLTVSNMSPEDSSIYLCSVVGGTEASFGQGTRLTVV.